The table lists the clone carrying this T cell receptor (beta chain) with a few counts. What it binds is unknown. This sample is part of a study of cytomegalovirus exposure and HLA in healthy donors. This CDR3 is built from 14 residues. Germline lookup yields CDR1 MNHNY and CDR2 SVGAGI (reference sequence). V shed 0 bases and J shed 1 base, with 6 bases lying between them. General study points: TCR beta sequences reportedly predicted most subjects' HLA-A and HLA-B alleles accurately. A later look showed TCR association rates differing by HLA locus, highest for DRB1 and lowest for HLA-C. Reports credit the classifier with highly specific, highly sensitive diagnosis of cytomegalovirus status.

A multiplex PCR was run with 60 Vbeta primers and 13 Jbeta primers. Method: immunoSEQ multiplex PCR; TCRdb's copy keeps in-frame clones and lacks some. The data show about 200,000 clones, roughly 13% seen once. This TCR came from a man over 45 in good health and CMV-seropositive. Sequencing was carried out using PBMCs. This rearrangement joins TRBV6-6 to TRBJ1-1; D is unresolved. CDR3 DNA sequence: TGTGCCAGCAGTTACTCAGTTAGGAACACTGAAGCTTTCTTT. As protein: CASSYSVRNTEAFF.